What follows are 28 T cell receptor beta chains derived from one specimen sequenced in a study of cytomegalovirus exposure and HLA in healthy donors. The PCR employed 60 Vbeta primers together with 13 Jbeta primers. Libraries were prepared by immunoSEQ multiplex PCR; TCRdb keeps only in-frame clonotypes and omits some of them. In the table there are 150,000 to 200,000 clones, 65% to 90% of which are singletons. Sequenced: PBMCs. These receptors were collected from a male donor in good health and CMV-seronegative.

The chain couples TRBV2 to TRBJ2-2; tentative D call: TRBD1 (5 bases). This CDR3 comprises 13 residues. Germline V gene lookup returns CDR1 SNHLY and CDR2 FYNNEI. Trimming cost V 2 bases and J 6 bases, with 7 bases left between them. The CDR3 reads CASSEQGSGELFF. Here the CDR3 DNA reads TGTGCCAGCAGTGAACAGGGATCCGGGGAGCTGTTTTTT.

The chain is built from TRBV19 and TRBJ1-1; no definite D call. The ends were cut back, 4 bases at V and 0 bases at J, with 6 bases in the middle. CDR1 is LNHDA, CDR2 SQIVND, per germline (reference sequence). The CDR3 is 13 amino acids. The chain's CDR3 is CASSSQMNTEAFF. The DNA for the CDR3 is TGTGCCAGTAGTAGCCAGATGAACACTGAAGCTTTCTTT.

The genes are TRBV5-4 and TRBJ1-1; D is uncertain. From germline, CDR1 is SGHNT and CDR2 YYREEE (reference sequence). The CDR3 runs 13 residues. V was pared by 0 bases and J by 6 bases, with 9 bases between. The CDR3 sequence is CASSLDGVAEAFF. The CDR3 nucleotides read TGTGCCAGCAGCTTGGACGGTGTGGCTGAAGCTTTCTTT. The full variable domain, rest sourced from reference TRBV5-4 and TRBJ1-1, is ETGVTQSPTHLIKTRGQQVTLRCSSQSGHNTVSWYQQALGQGPQFIFQYYREEENGRGNFPPRFSGLQFPNYSSELNVNALELDDSALYLCASSLDGVAEAFFGQGTRLTVV.

This sequence joins TRBV7-9 and TRBJ1-2; 7 positions agree with TRBD1. CDR3 length: 16 amino acids. V shed 4 bases and J 5 bases; nucleotides not matched to a gene: 13. Germline V gene sequence: CDR1 SEHNR, CDR2 FQNEAQ (reference sequence). The CDR3 region has the DNA TGTGCCAGCAGCTCCGAACCGGGACAGACTTATTATGGCTACACCTTC. This codes for CASSSEPGQTYYGYTF.

V and J are TRBV2 and TRBJ2-1, with a tentative D call TRBD1 (5 bases). The V end lost 4 bases, the J end lost 9 bases, and 10 bases lay between the germline ends. Germline V lookup: CDR1 SNHLY, CDR2 FYNNEI. This CDR3 has 12 amino acids. DNA of the CDR3: TGTGCCAGCAGTGCGCCTACAGGTGAGCAGTTCTTC. This codes for CASSAPTGEQFF. The full variable domain, in which reference TRBV2 and TRBJ2-1 provide the parts outside the CDR3, is EPEVTQTPSHQVTQMGQEVILRCVPISNHLYFYWYRQILGQKVEFLVSFYNNEISEKSEIFDDQFSVERPDGSNFTLKIRSTKLEDSAMYFCASSAPTGEQFFGPGTRLTVL.

The chain is built from TRBV5-5 and TRBJ1-1; no reliable D call. Trimming shortened V by 3 bases and J by 6 bases, and 12 bases separated the two germline ends. The V gene's germline CDR1 is SGHKS and CDR2 YYEKEE (reference sequence). The CDR3 sequence is 13 residues long. The CDR3 sequence is CASSYLSAAEAFF. In DNA form, the CDR3 reads TGTGCCAGCAGCTACTTATCCGCCGCTGAAGCTTTCTTT.

The table lists this clone with a count of one. The V and J genes are TRBV7-8 and TRBJ1-2, with D possibly TRBD1 on 5 matching bases. The CDR3 consists of 14 residues. Looked up from germline, CDR1 is SGHVS and CDR2 is FQNEAQ. Trimming removed 2 bases at V and 8 bases at J, with 15 bases between. Here the CDR3 reads CASSLTAGPEGYTF. The CDR3 DNA sequence: TGTGCCAGCAGCTTAACGGCGGGGCCCGAGGGCTACACCTTC.

The rearrangement uses TRBV6-6 and TRBJ2-7; 8 nucleotides align to TRBD1. The CDR3 spans 15 residues. Germline V CDR1 and CDR2: MNHNY, SVGAGI (reference sequence). With 8 bases clipped from V and 1 base from J, the junction kept 10 bases outside the gene matches. The DNA for the CDR3 is TGTGCCAGCCGAAGAGCCGGACAGGGTTCCTACGAGCAGTACTTC. It translates to CASRRAGQGSYEQYF.

The rearrangement links TRBV5-6 to TRBJ1-1; 8 bases map to TRBD1. The junction had 6 bases not matched to a gene; V was cut back by 2 bases and J by 6 bases. Germline V lookup: CDR1 SGHDT, CDR2 YYEEEE. This CDR3 has 14 amino acids. CDR3: CASSFPGRGPEAFF. The CDR3 DNA reads TGTGCCAGCAGCTTTCCGGGCAGGGGGCCTGAAGCTTTCTTT. Complete variable domain (other parts from reference TRBV5-6 and TRBJ1-1): DAGVTQSPTHLIKTRGQQVTLRCSPKSGHDTVSWYQQALGQGPQFIFQYYEEEERQRGNFPDRFSGHQFPNYSSELNVNALLLGDSALYLCASSFPGRGPEAFFGQGTRLTVV.

The CDR3: CASSEKAGAPNEQFF. In DNA, the CDR3 is TGTGCCAGCAGTGAAAAAGCGGGGGCGCCCAATGAGCAGTTCTTC. This chain connects TRBV6-1 to TRBJ2-1, with 8 bases matching TRBD2. The germline gives CDR1 MNHNS, CDR2 SASEGT. This CDR3 contains 15 residues. V lost 2 bases to trimming and J lost 6 bases; unmatched junction nucleotides: 6.

The chain joins TRBV7-6 to TRBJ1-2; possibly TRBD1 for D (5 bases). This CDR3 region has 13 residues. The germline V gene encodes CDR1 SGHVS and CDR2 FNYEAQ. The germline V and J ends were trimmed by 6 bases and 3 bases, with 11 bases remaining between them. Written as DNA, the CDR3 is TGTGCCAGCAGACATGGACACCACTATGGCTACACCTTC. It is translated as CASRHGHHYGYTF.

In its sample, this clone was seen once. The genes are TRBV14 and TRBJ2-5; TRBD2 aligns across 9 bases. Germline V CDR1 and CDR2: SGHDN, FVKESK. This CDR3 region has 16 residues. After removal of 6 bases from V and 0 bases from J, the junction contained 8 bases not matched to a gene. The CDR3 DNA follows: TGTGCCAGCAGGCAACGACTAGCGGCGTACCAAGAGACCCAGTACTTC. The encoded protein is CASRQRLAAYQETQYF.

The chain joins TRBV5-4 to TRBJ1-2; possible D gene TRBD1, 6 bases. V gave up 0 bases and J gave up 4 bases, with 10 bases separating them. CDR3 size: 14 residues. In germline, CDR1 is SGHNT, CDR2 YYREEE (reference sequence). The CDR3 DNA sequence: TGTGCCAGCAGCTTGGATGGACAGCTCTATGGCTACACCTTC. Translation: CASSLDGQLYGYTF.

The chain recombines TRBV5-6 with TRBJ1-1; D not certain. Trimming cost V 4 bases and J 4 bases, with 8 bases left between them. Germline V gene sequence: CDR1 SGHDT, CDR2 YYEEEE. The CDR3 extends over 12 amino acids. The CDR3 DNA is TGTGCCAGCAGCCGGGTCCGCACTGAAGCTTTCTTT. Protein sequence: CASSRVRTEAFF.

The chain joins TRBV30 to TRBJ2-3; D is possibly TRBD2 (6 bases). The V gene lost 5 bases and the J gene lost 5 bases, with 14 bases spanning the gap. The CDR3 contains 13 residues. CDR1 is GTSNPN and CDR2 is SVGIG in the germline V gene (reference sequence). CDR3 sequence: CAWGGMVGDTQYF. In DNA, the CDR3 is TGTGCCTGGGGGGGGATGGTAGGAGATACGCAGTATTTT.

The chain links TRBV19 to TRBJ1-5, with TRBD1 matching 10 bases. V lost 4 bases to trimming and J lost 11 bases; unmatched junction nucleotides: 5. The CDR3 is made up of 13 amino acids. Looked up from germline, CDR1 is LNHDA and CDR2 is SQIVND (reference sequence). This CDR3 is CASSTQDRGSQHF. Here the CDR3 DNA reads TGTGCCAGTAGTACCCAGGACAGGGGGTCCCAGCATTTT.

The chain joins TRBV5-1 to TRBJ1-3, with a tentative D call TRBD1 (5 bases). CDR3 length: 13 amino acids. Germline values: CDR1 SGHRS, CDR2 YFSETQ. Trimming shortened V by 2 bases and J by 7 bases, and 10 bases separated the two germline ends. CDR3 residues: CASSFQGSNTIYF. The CDR3, as DNA: TGCGCCAGCAGCTTCCAGGGTAGTAACACCATATATTTT.

This clone was observed once. The chain employs TRBV5-4 and TRBJ1-2, with no clear D. The V end lost 3 bases, the J end lost 0 bases, and 6 bases lay between the germline ends. The CDR3 consists of 13 residues. Germline CDR1 reads SGHNT; CDR2 reads YYREEE (reference sequence). The CDR3 bases are TGTGCCAGCAGCTATCAGACTAACTATGGCTACACCTTC. Residues: CASSYQTNYGYTF.

This chain connects TRBV14 to TRBJ1-1; a weak D match, TRBD1 (5 bases). This CDR3 has 15 residues. The V and J ends lost 3 bases and 1 base respectively, with 12 bases between them. The V gene's germline CDR1 is SGHDN and CDR2 FVKESK. The CDR3 bases are TGTGCCAGCAGCCAGGTCTCAGGGTCGAACACTGAAGCTTTCTTT. Amino acid sequence: CASSQVSGSNTEAFF.

This clone was found a few times. J is TRBJ1-5 and V is TRBV2, with 10 bases lining up with TRBD1. CDR1 and CDR2 (germline): SNHLY, FYNNEI. There are 14 residues in the CDR3. The ends lost 7 bases at V and 5 bases at J; junction bases unmatched: 5. The CDR3 DNA is TGTGCCAGCACTGGGACAGGGGTAGATCAGCCCCAGCATTTT. Translating gives CASTGTGVDQPQHF.

This clone has a count of ten or more. The rearrangement links TRBV4-3 to TRBJ2-1; 7 bases agree with TRBD2. Germline-derived CDR1 and CDR2 are LGHNA and YSLEER. J lost 9 bases, V lost 0 bases, and 11 bases had no gene match. This CDR3 is 16 amino acids long. The chain's CDR3 is CASSQDQERGVIEQFF. CDR3 in DNA: TGCGCCAGCAGCCAAGATCAGGAACGGGGGGTAATTGAGCAGTTCTTC.

The chain links TRBV7-9 to TRBJ2-5; D is possibly TRBD1 (6 bases). V was cut by 5 bases and J by 4 bases, with 14 bases left in between. CDR3 length equals 14 residues. Germline assignment: CDR1 SEHNR and CDR2 FQNEAQ (reference sequence). CDR3 region: CASSPQTGRETQYF. The CDR3 region has the DNA TGTGCCAGCAGCCCCCAGACAGGACGAGAGACCCAGTACTTC.

The chain employs TRBV7-9 and TRBJ2-7; D is perhaps TRBD1 (6 bases). Trimming shortened V by 5 bases and J by 3 bases, and 23 bases separated the two germline ends. This CDR3 is 17 amino acids long. Germline V CDR1 and CDR2: SEHNR, FQNEAQ (reference sequence). The chain's CDR3 is CASSPASGQGRIYEQYF. CDR3 bases: TGTGCCAGCAGCCCCGCGTCGGGGCAGGGGAGAATCTACGAGCAGTACTTC.

The CDR3 is CASSIYSYEQYF. The CDR3 nucleotides are TGTGCCAGCAGTATCTACTCCTACGAGCAGTACTTC. The chain employs TRBV28 and TRBJ2-7; D gene ambiguous. The CDR3 loop spans 12 amino acids. Germline V gene data show CDR1 as MDHEN and CDR2 as SYDVKM. Trimming removed 5 bases at V and 0 bases at J, with 5 bases between.

The chain has TRBV10-3 and TRBJ1-1; 8 nucleotides match TRBD1. The CDR3 runs to 14 residues. The V segment lost 3 bases and the J segment 2 bases; nucleotides outside the gene matches: 2. Per the germline V gene, CDR1 is ENHRY and CDR2 is SYGVKD. CDR3 DNA sequence: TGTGCCATCAGTGACAGGGGGCATAACACTGAAGCTTTCTTT. The encoded protein is CAISDRGHNTEAFF.

This sequence joins TRBV6-4 and TRBJ1-1; TRBD1 matches at 7 bases. The germline V gene has CDR1 MRHNA and CDR2 SNTAGT. This CDR3 comprises 13 residues. The ends lost 4 bases at V and 4 bases at J; junction bases unmatched: 3. CDR3 protein: CASSVQGSTEAFF. DNA of the CDR3: TGTGCCAGCAGTGTACAGGGGTCCACTGAAGCTTTCTTT.

The V call is TRBV7-9, the J call TRBJ1-1; no firm D call. Per germline, CDR1 SEHNR and CDR2 FQNEAQ (reference sequence). The CDR3 is 14 amino acids. Trimming pared 3 bases from V and 1 base from J, leaving 9 bases between. The chain's CDR3 is CASSFDTRNTEAFF. The CDR3 DNA follows: TGTGCCAGCAGCTTTGATACACGGAACACTGAAGCTTTCTTT.

The rearrangement uses TRBV11-2 and TRBJ1-6; TRBD1 aligns across 7 bases. Germline V gene data show CDR1 as SGHAT and CDR2 as FQNNGV. Germline trimming cut 5 bases from V and 4 bases from J; bases unmatched to any gene: 2. This CDR3 has 14 residues. Here the CDR3 reads CASSRQGYNSPLHF. The CDR3, as DNA: TGTGCCAGCAGCCGACAGGGATATAATTCACCCCTCCACTTT. Looking up the rest from reference TRBV11-2 and TRBJ1-6 gives the full variable domain: EAGVAQSPRYKIIEKRQSVAFWCNPISGHATLYWYQQILGQGPKLLIQFQNNGVVDDSQLPKDRFSAERLKGVDSTLKIQPAKLEDSAVYLCASSRQGYNSPLHFGNGTRLTVT.